This paragraph reports one TCR beta chain. As handled by the study authors: How many nucleated cells were present was estimated from reference gene primer amplification. The protocol was immunoSEQ multiplex PCR, while the TCRdb copy is restricted to in-frame clones and leaves out a portion. The V and J calls and the clone size are those of that table, but D and trimming were determined from the DNA. The repertoire holds tens of thousands of clones, with 87% as singletons. The sample comes from a study of blood T cell repertoires in COVID-19. Overall study: Acute and convalescent COVID-19 samples came from the United States, Italy and Spain. Sample material is recorded as cDNA or gDNA derived from T cells, B-cell-depleted T cells, or PBMCs.

This CDR3 comprises 15 residues. V lost 7 bases to trimming and J lost 1 base, with 12 bases between them. CDR1 and CDR2 (germline): SGHKS, YYEKEE (reference sequence). Input material: peripheral blood. The receptor was derived from a human donor with acute or convalescent COVID-19. The donor label of this sample is uncertain. The V gene is TRBV5-5, the J gene TRBJ1-6, with no clear D. The CDR3 DNA reads as TGTGCCAGCTTACCGGGTCTTTCCTATAATTCACCCCTCCACTTT. It is translated as CASLPGLSYNSPLHF.